The 21 T cell receptor beta chains in this list originate from one sample, sequenced in a study of T-cell memory formation after mild COVID-19. A single record per CDR3 protein comes from TCRdb applying MiXCR to the 5' RACE reads. The table has hundreds of thousands of distinct CDR3 sequences, roughly 22% seen once. The sequenced sample was PBMCs or a T cell subset sorted from them (not recorded which). The receptors derive from an adult woman who had mild COVID-19 (a few samples of this study predate the infection). Cell type and time point are not known.

J is TRBJ2-1 and V is TRBV4-3, with TRBD2 matching over 9 bases. With V trimmed by 0 bases and J by 8 bases, 11 bases remained unmatched. The CDR3 is made up of 17 amino acids. CDR1 and CDR2 (germline): LGHNA, YSLEER. CDR3 sequence: CASSQDSGLAGRDEQFF. In DNA, the CDR3 is TGCGCCAGCAGCCAAGATTCGGGCCTAGCGGGAAGAGATGAGCAGTTCTTC.

There are a few counts of this clonotype. This chain links TRBV5-6 with TRBJ1-1; no firm D call. The germline gives CDR1 SGHDT, CDR2 YYEEEE. The V end was cut by 1 base, the J end by 6 bases, with 7 bases between. The CDR3 is 12 amino acids. CDR3 DNA sequence: TGTGCCAGCAGCTTGCTACCCGCTGAAGCTTTCTTT. Protein sequence: CASSLLPAEAFF.

This clonotype occurred a few times. This rearrangement joins TRBV29-1 to TRBJ2-3, with 7 bases fitting TRBD1. This CDR3 comprises 13 residues. The V gene end was trimmed by 7 bases and the J gene end by 0 bases; junction bases not matched to a gene: 4. Germline CDR1 and CDR2: SQVTM and ANQGSEA. The CDR3: CSAKQGSTDTQYF. The CDR3 DNA reads TGCAGCGCAAAACAGGGGAGCACAGATACGCAGTATTTT.

The J gene is TRBJ1-4, the V gene TRBV5-1; 7 bases agree with TRBD1. Germline V gene sequence: CDR1 SGHRS, CDR2 YFSETQ. Trimming at V came to 4 bases and at J to 3 bases, leaving 3 bases not matched to a gene. This CDR3 is 14 amino acids long. The CDR3 is CASSRDSANEKLFF. The CDR3, as DNA: TGCGCCAGCAGCCGGGACAGTGCTAATGAAAAACTGTTTTTT.

V gene TRBV7-9 combines with J gene TRBJ2-1; 16 positions match TRBD2. The V gene end was trimmed by 4 bases and the J gene end by 6 bases; junction bases not matched to a gene: 24. CDR3 length equals 23 residues. Looked up from germline, CDR1 is SEHNR and CDR2 is FQNEAQ (reference sequence). DNA of the CDR3: TGTGCCAGCAGCTCAGGAACTTCTCGTCCGGGACTAGCGGGGGGGCCACGATCCAATGAGCAGTTCTTC. This gives the protein CASSSGTSRPGLAGGPRSNEQFF.

This clonotype was observed a few times. The chain recombines TRBV4-3 with TRBJ2-2; 10 nucleotides align to TRBD1. The germline CDR1 and CDR2 sequences are LGHNA and YSLEER. The CDR3 sequence is 20 residues long. V lost 1 base, J lost 4 bases, and 15 bases stayed unmatched. The CDR3 sequence: CASSQAGGDRGLGGTGELFF. The CDR3 region has the DNA TGCGCCAGCAGCCAAGCCGGTGGGGACAGGGGTTTGGGAGGCACCGGGGAGCTGTTTTTT.

The rearrangement links TRBV4-2 to TRBJ2-7, with TRBD2 matching over 13 bases. The CDR3 spans 16 residues. Per germline, CDR1 LGHNA and CDR2 YNFKEQ. With V trimmed by 3 bases and J by 2 bases, 4 bases remained unmatched. CDR3 sequence: CASSHRTSGGAYEQYF. The CDR3 region has the DNA TGTGCCAGCAGCCACCGTACTAGCGGGGGGGCCTACGAGCAGTACTTC.

The rearrangement links TRBV10-2 to TRBJ2-1, with 14 bases fitting TRBD2. Germline V gives CDR1 WSHSY, CDR2 SAAADI. After removal of 0 bases from V and 12 bases from J, the junction contained 7 bases not matched to a gene. The CDR3 totals 16 residues. The DNA of the CDR3 is TGCGCCAGCAGTGAGTCGGGGACTAGCGGGAGAGGGGTGCAGTTCTTC. It specifies CASSESGTSGRGVQFF.

This chain uses TRBV7-2 with TRBJ2-1; D not certain. Germline V gene data show CDR1 as SGHTA and CDR2 as FQGNSA. The CDR3 is 14 amino acids. V was clipped by 5 bases and J by 4 bases, with 12 bases between them. Written as DNA, the CDR3 is TGTGCCAGCAGCATGGTGACGGTTTACAATGAGCAGTTCTTC. Encoded protein: CASSMVTVYNEQFF. The full variable domain, completed using reference TRBV7-2 and TRBJ2-1, is GAGVSQSPSNKVTEKGKDVELRCDPISGHTALYWYRQSLGQGLEFLIYFQGNSAPDKSGLPSDRFSAERTGGSVSTLTIQRTQQEDSAVYLCASSMVTVYNEQFFGPGTRLTVL.

The CDR3 loop reads CASPGRDTQYF. CDR3 DNA sequence: TGCGCCAGCCCTGGGAGGGATACGCAGTATTTT. The V gene is TRBV5-1, the J gene TRBJ2-3; D may be TRBD2 (6 bases). The CDR3 has 11 residues. Germline loops: CDR1 SGHRS, CDR2 YFSETQ. V lost 7 bases and J 6 bases, leaving 9 bases between the germline ends.

This clonotype was seen only a few times. The chain recombines TRBV6-5 with TRBJ1-2; D remains ambiguous. Germline lookup yields CDR1 MNHEY and CDR2 SVGAGI. V was cut by 7 bases and J by 4 bases, with 13 bases left in between. CDR3 length: 13 amino acids. The CDR3 nucleotides read TGTGCCAGCATGGCAGTCTTTTTCTATGGCTACACCTTC. It is translated as CASMAVFFYGYTF.

The CDR3 loop reads CASSPTGGSPNTEAFF. CDR3 nucleotides: TGTGCCAGCAGCCCCACAGGGGGCTCTCCTAACACTGAAGCTTTCTTT. This chain joins TRBV9 and TRBJ1-1; 9 bases agree with TRBD1. The CDR3 consists of 16 residues. Trimming took 4 bases from V and 2 from J; bases not matched to a gene: 9. Germline-derived CDR1 and CDR2 are SGDLS and YYNGEE.

This clonotype was counted only a few times. The J gene is TRBJ1-1, the V gene TRBV7-9; D unresolved. Germline V lookup: CDR1 SEHNR, CDR2 FQNEAQ (reference sequence). This CDR3 region has 16 residues. With 5 bases removed from V and 0 bases from J, the gap between germline ends came to 16 bases. This chain's CDR3 is CASSLLDRRMNTEAFF. The DNA for the CDR3 is TGTGCCAGCAGCCTCCTGGACCGCCGCATGAACACTGAAGCTTTCTTT.

This clonotype was seen a few times. For the CDR3, the DNA is TGTGCCAGCAGCCCCTCGGGGTCGCGGGGCACAGATACGCAGTATTTT. Amino acid sequence: CASSPSGSRGTDTQYF. The J gene is TRBJ2-3, the V gene TRBV9; tentative D call: TRBD2 (5 bases). With 4 bases removed from V and 1 base from J, the gap between germline ends came to 16 bases. CDR3 size: 16 residues. The V gene's germline CDR1 is SGDLS and CDR2 YYNGEE. The whole variable domain, remainder taken from reference TRBV9 and TRBJ2-3, is DSGVTQTPKHLITATGQRVTLRCSPRSGDLSVYWYQQSLDQGLQFLIQYYNGEERAKGNILERFSAQQFPDLHSELNLSSLELGDSALYFCASSPSGSRGTDTQYFGPGTRLTVL.

The gene calls are TRBV27 and TRBJ1-2; D remains ambiguous. CDR3 size: 16 residues. Trimming cost V 4 bases and J 6 bases, with 21 bases left between them. Germline loops: CDR1 MNHEY, CDR2 SMNVEV (reference sequence). The CDR3 region is CASSYLPPQSRDGYTF. Here the CDR3 DNA reads TGTGCCAGCAGTTACCTCCCCCCTCAGAGCCGGGATGGCTACACCTTC.

This clonotype was detected many times. The chain recombines TRBV5-1 with TRBJ2-3, with 9 bases lining up with TRBD2. CDR3 length: 18 residues. V lost 7 bases to trimming and J lost 4 bases; unmatched junction nucleotides: 19. CDR1 is SGHRS and CDR2 is YFSETQ in the germline V gene. CDR3 protein: CASLPAVAGEWIADTQYF. In nucleotides, the CDR3 is TGCGCCAGCCTGCCGGCAGTAGCGGGAGAGTGGATTGCAGATACGCAGTATTTT.

This chain connects TRBV7-9 to TRBJ1-2, with no clear D. V shed 5 bases and J shed 0 bases, with 16 bases lying between them. The CDR3 loop spans 16 amino acids. The germline V gene has CDR1 SEHNR and CDR2 FQNEAQ (reference sequence). Here the CDR3 reads CASSPSSGSANYGYTF. For the CDR3, the DNA is TGTGCCAGCAGCCCCTCCAGTGGGTCAGCTAACTATGGCTACACCTTC.

The CDR3 DNA sequence: TGCAGTGCTAGAGATCAAAGGACTAGCGGGGGACCGTACCAAGAGACCCAGTACTTC. Protein product: CSARDQRTSGGPYQETQYF. V is TRBV20-1 and J is TRBJ2-5, with 13 positions matching TRBD2. Germline V gene lookup returns CDR1 DFQATT and CDR2 SNEGSKA (reference sequence). Unmatched junction bases numbered 10, after V lost 0 bases and J lost 0 bases. The CDR3 covers 19 residues.

There are a few counts of this clonotype. V gene TRBV12-3 or TRBV12-4 combines with J gene TRBJ2-1, with 10 bases fitting TRBD2. The CDR3 has 16 residues. The V segment lost 7 bases and the J segment 2 bases; nucleotides outside the gene matches: 8. The CDR3 bases are TGTGCCAGCAACCCAATAACTAGCGGGACCTACAATGAGCAGTTCTTC. Protein sequence: CASNPITSGTYNEQFF.

The gene calls are TRBV12-3 or TRBV12-4 and TRBJ2-7; 8 positions agree with TRBD2. The CDR3 has 14 residues. Trimming at V came to 5 bases and at J to 2 bases, leaving 5 bases not matched to a gene. The CDR3 nucleotides are TGTGCCAGCAGTATTAGCGGGGCAACCTACGAGCAGTACTTC. As protein: CASSISGATYEQYF.

The chain couples TRBV6-5 to TRBJ2-2; possible D gene TRBD2, 6 bases. V was cut by 6 bases and J by 3 bases, with 20 bases left in between. Germline lookup yields CDR1 MNHEY and CDR2 SVGAGI. The CDR3 runs 17 residues. As DNA, the CDR3 is TGTGCCAGCAGCCCACTAGCTTACCCCCGGGACACCGGGGAGCTGTTTTTT. Protein sequence: CASSPLAYPRDTGELFF.